These T cell receptor beta chains were read from a single sample in a study of T-cell reconstitution after alpha-beta-depleted transplantation in children. Each CDR3 protein is one row after TCRdb ran MiXCR on the PCR reads. The top ten hold roughly 2.6% of the sample, which has some 240,000 distinct CDR3 sequences, approximately 12% seen once. Sequencing used PBMCs from the stem cell graft donor, obtained from the stem cell graft. The receptors shown here come from a human donor who donated a stem cell graft to a child with acute lymphoblastic leukemia. Both conserved end residues are part of each CDR3. Each record gives: D gene, V gene, clone size, J gene, CDR3 DNA, CDR3 protein. D genes are given only for firm matches. Clone size is given for some rows only: seen once, a few or many times, or a class if the clone is expanded.

.	TRBV5-1	many	TRBJ2-5	TGCGCCAGCAGCGGATCGACAGGGGCGGGGGGAGAGACCCAGTACTTC	CASSGSTGAGGETQYF
.	TRBV28	many	TRBJ2-7	TGTGCCAGCAGCGCAGGGGCCTCCTACGAGCAGTACTTC	CASSAGASYEQYF
.	TRBV7-2	many	TRBJ2-3	TGTGCCAGCAGCTCAAGGGCGCTATACACAGATACGCAGTATTTT	CASSSRALYTDTQYF
TRBD1	TRBV7-9	few	TRBJ2-7	TGTGCCAGCAGCTTGAGTCAGGGGGCGATTCACGAGCAGTACTTC	CASSLSQGAIHEQYF
.	TRBV10-3	many	TRBJ2-3	TGTGCCATCAGATCGACTTCAGATACGCAGTATTTT	CAIRSTSDTQYF
TRBD1	TRBV12-3/TRBV12-4	many	TRBJ2-3	TGTGCCAGCATCCCAACAGGGGGCACAGATACGCAGTATTTT	CASIPTGGTDTQYF
TRBD2	TRBV19	few	TRBJ2-3	TGTGCCAGTAGGGGGCTAGCGGGGGGCACAGATACGCAGTATTTT	CASRGLAGGTDTQYF
TRBD1	TRBV28	few	TRBJ2-7	TGTGCCAGCAGCCGGACAGGCAACTCCTACGAGCAGTACTTC	CASSRTGNSYEQYF
.	TRBV7-9	many	TRBJ1-5	TGTGCCAGCAGCTTAGAGTGGGATCAGCCCCAGCATTTT	CASSLEWDQPQHF
TRBD1	TRBV29-1	many	TRBJ2-7	TGCAGCGCCCTACCCGGACAGGGGGAAACCTACGAGCAGTACTTC	CSALPGQGETYEQYF
.	TRBV7-2	many	TRBJ1-1	TGTGCCAGCAGCTTAACATTTGTGACCACTGAAGCTTTCTTT	CASSLTFVTTEAFF
TRBD1	TRBV7-3	.	TRBJ2-7	TGTGCCAGCAGCCCGGCAGGGGGCGGCGAGCAGTACTTC	CASSPAGGGEQYF
TRBD1	TRBV10-3	few	TRBJ1-2	TGTGCCATCAGTGCGGACAGGGATAACTATGGCTACACCTTC	CAISADRDNYGYTF
.	TRBV20-1	many	TRBJ2-3	TGCAGTGCTAAATTCCCCGGGACCGCGGGAGATACGCAGTATTTT	CSAKFPGTAGDTQYF
.	TRBV30	many	TRBJ1-6	TGTGCCTGGAGGGGGGATAATTCACCCCTCCACTTT	CAWRGDNSPLHF
.	TRBV2	many	TRBJ2-1	TGTGCCAGCAGTGACACGTACAATGAGCAGTTCTTC	CASSDTYNEQFF
.	TRBV18	few	TRBJ2-7	TGTGCCAGCTCACCCGCCTCACGTCTCTACGAGCAGTACTTC	CASSPASRLYEQYF
.	TRBV21-1	many	TRBJ1-1	TGTGCCAGCAGCAACAACAGGGCACGCACTGAAGCTTTCTTT	CASSNNRARTEAFF
TRBD1	TRBV5-1	many	TRBJ1-2	TGCGCCAGCAGCTTGGCGGGGACAGGGGGAGAGGGCTACACCTTC	CASSLAGTGGEGYTF
.	TRBV19	many	TRBJ1-5	TGTGCCAGTAGTGTACAGGGTAATCAGCCCCAGCATTTT	CASSVQGNQPQHF
TRBD2	TRBV7-2	many	TRBJ2-5	TGTGCCAGCAGCGAACAACTAGCGGGGCAAGAGACCCAGTACTTC	CASSEQLAGQETQYF
TRBD1	TRBV12-3/TRBV12-4	few	TRBJ2-1	TGTGCCAGCAGTTTCGGTTTGGACAGGGGGGGGAATGAGCAGTTCTTC	CASSFGLDRGGNEQFF
.	TRBV5-6	.	TRBJ2-5	TGTGCCAGCAGCCCAACACTTGCGAGGGAGACCCAGTACTTC	CASSPTLARETQYF
.	TRBV30	few	TRBJ1-2	TGTGCCTGGACCCTCCGGAGTTATGGCTACACCTTC	CAWTLRSYGYTF
.	TRBV6-5	.	TRBJ1-6	TGTGCCAGCAGACGGCCGAGTTCACCCCTCCACTTT	CASRRPSSPLHF
.	TRBV7-9	many	TRBJ2-7	TGTGCCAGCAGACGGGACACGGCCTACGAGCAGTACTTC	CASRRDTAYEQYF
TRBD1	TRBV7-8	many	TRBJ2-5	TGTGCCAGCTTGGGGACAGACACGCAAGAGACCCAGTACTTC	CASLGTDTQETQYF
.	TRBV12-3/TRBV12-4	many	TRBJ1-2	TGTGCCAGCAGCCCCCACGAGGGTTTCTATGGCTACACCTTC	CASSPHEGFYGYTF
.	TRBV28	.	TRBJ2-6	TGTGCCAGCAGGCCCTTGGGGAACTCTGGGGCCAACGTCCTGACTTTC	CASRPLGNSGANVLTF
.	TRBV9	many	TRBJ1-4	TGTGCCAGCAGCGCAGGACTGTTGGATGCAACTAATGAAAAACTGTTTTTT	CASSAGLLDATNEKLFF
.	TRBV7-9	many	TRBJ2-6	TGTGCCAGCTATAGGGCCAACGTCCTGACTTTC	CASYRANVLTF
TRBD2	TRBV12-3/TRBV12-4	many	TRBJ2-7	TGTGCCAGCAGTTGGCAGCGGGAAGCGGGGCAGTACTTC	CASSWQREAGQYF
.	TRBV29-1	many	TRBJ2-7	TGCAGCTTCACAGGCGCAGCCTACGAGCAGTACTTC	CSFTGAAYEQYF
TRBD2	TRBV20-1	few	TRBJ2-1	TGCAGTGCTAGCCCCAGCGGGAGCTATGACAATGAGCAGTTCTTC	CSASPSGSYDNEQFF
TRBD1	TRBV6-6	many	TRBJ1-3	TGTGCCAGCAGTAGGGGACAGGGAAACACCATATATTTT	CASSRGQGNTIYF
.	TRBV12-3/TRBV12-4	many	TRBJ2-3	TGTGCCAGCAGGCCGGTTGGAAGCACAGATACGCAGTATTTT	CASRPVGSTDTQYF
TRBD1	TRBV28	many	TRBJ1-6	TGTGCTTGTTCCAGGGGGCTATCACCCCTCCACTTT	CACSRGLSPLHF
TRBD1	TRBV11-1	many	TRBJ2-6	TGTGCCAGCAGCTTAGCTGGGACAGGGGGAACCTCTGGGGCCAACGTCCTGACTTTC	CASSLAGTGGTSGANVLTF
TRBD1	TRBV5-1	many	TRBJ1-1	TGCGCCAGCAGCTTGGCGGGACAGGGAAGTACTGAAGCTTTCTTT	CASSLAGQGSTEAFF
.	TRBV12-3/TRBV12-4	many	TRBJ2-2	TGTGCCAGCAGTACCCTGGAGGGGGGGGAGCTGTTTTTT	CASSTLEGGELFF
.	TRBV4-2	many	TRBJ1-1	TGTGCCAGCAGCCAAGTTTATAGGCTGGGGGAGGGCACTGAAGCTTTCTTT	CASSQVYRLGEGTEAFF
.	TRBV6-1	many	TRBJ1-3	TGTGCCAGCAGTCCCTTCGCCCCAGGGGCGGACACCATATATTTT	CASSPFAPGADTIYF
.	TRBV20-1	many	TRBJ2-5	TGCAGTGCTAGAGATATGGCTGGAGGGGAGACCCAGTACTTC	CSARDMAGGETQYF
.	TRBV7-2	few	TRBJ2-3	TGTGCCAGCAGCTTATCCCGGCTACACACAGATACGCAGTATTTT	CASSLSRLHTDTQYF
.	TRBV7-2	many	TRBJ1-1	TGTGCCAGCAGCCCCCGAATCAACACTGAAGCTTTCTTT	CASSPRINTEAFF
.	TRBV3-1	many	TRBJ1-2	TGTGCCAGCAGCGACTATGGCGGGACCGCTGCCTACACCTTC	CASSDYGGTAAYTF
TRBD1	TRBV7-9	many	TRBJ1-5	TGTGCCAGCAGCTACGGACAGGAGGATCAGCCCCAGCATTTT	CASSYGQEDQPQHF
TRBD1	TRBV24-1	many	TRBJ2-5	TGTGCCACCAGTGATTTGCAATCGGGACAGGTCCAAGAGACCCAGTACTTC	CATSDLQSGQVQETQYF
TRBD1	TRBV12-3/TRBV12-4	many	TRBJ2-7	TGTGCCAGCAGTTCCGGTGGGGACAGCCTTCCCACGTCCTACGAGCAGTACTTC	CASSSGGDSLPTSYEQYF
.	TRBV11-3	few	TRBJ2-7	TGTGCCAGCAGCCCGACGCCCCTAGAAGAGCAGTACTTC	CASSPTPLEEQYF
TRBD1	TRBV5-1	many	TRBJ1-1	TGCGCCAGCAGCCCCTATTCAGGGGGCCCCCCTGAAGCTTTCTTT	CASSPYSGGPPEAFF
.	TRBV12-3/TRBV12-4	many	TRBJ1-4	TGTGCCAGCAGTCCGAGAGACAGGAGTAATGAAAAACTGTTTTTT	CASSPRDRSNEKLFF